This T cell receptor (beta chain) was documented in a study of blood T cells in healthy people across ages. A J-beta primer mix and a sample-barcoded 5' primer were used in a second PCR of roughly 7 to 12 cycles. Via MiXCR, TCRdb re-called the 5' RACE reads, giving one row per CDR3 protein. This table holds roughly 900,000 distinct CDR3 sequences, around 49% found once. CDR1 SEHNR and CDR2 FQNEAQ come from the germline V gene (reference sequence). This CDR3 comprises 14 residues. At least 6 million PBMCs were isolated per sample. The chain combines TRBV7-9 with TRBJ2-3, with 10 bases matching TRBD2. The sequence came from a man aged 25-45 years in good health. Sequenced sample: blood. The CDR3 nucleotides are TGTACTAGCAGTCCGGGACTAGCGATAGATACGCAGTATTTT. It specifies CTSSPGLAIDTQYF.